These 18 T cell receptor beta chains were all obtained from the same sample, sequenced in a study of blood T cell repertoires in COVID-19. Clones were sequenced by immunoSEQ multiplex PCR, and TCRdb holds only the in-frame ones, with some missing. The sample consists of fewer than 500,000 clones, about 90% of them appearing once. The material sequenced was PBMCs or T cells enriched from blood (not recorded which). The origin of the receptors is a man aged 25 to 40 who had recovered from COVID-19.

This clone was seen once. The chain uses TRBV5-1 and TRBJ1-3; 7 bases line up with TRBD1. J lost 2 bases, V lost 4 bases, and 6 bases had no gene match. Germline-derived CDR1 and CDR2 are SGHRS and YFSETQ. The CDR3 runs to 15 residues. CDR3 loop: CASSTGTVTGNTIYF. Here the CDR3 DNA reads TGCGCCAGCAGCACAGGGACAGTTACTGGAAACACCATATATTTT. Full variable domain (missing parts from reference TRBV5-1 and TRBJ1-3): KAGVTQTPRYLIKTRGQQVTLSCSPISGHRSVSWYQQTPGQGLQFLFEYFSETQRNKGNFPGRFSGRQFSNSRSEMNVSTLELGDSALYLCASSTGTVTGNTIYFGEGSWLTVV.

V usage is TRBV19 and J usage is TRBJ1-1; tentatively, D is TRBD1 (5 bases). Trimming took 3 bases from V and 8 from J, leaving 7 bases between them. The CDR3 loop spans 11 amino acids. Germline CDR1 and CDR2: LNHDA and SQIVND (reference sequence). This chain's CDR3 is CASSMEGEAFF. The CDR3 coding sequence is TGTGCCAGTAGTATGGAGGGGGAAGCTTTCTTT.

The V call is TRBV19, the J call TRBJ1-1; D is perhaps TRBD1 (6 bases). Trimming cost V 6 bases and J 7 bases, with 15 bases left between them. From germline, CDR1 is LNHDA and CDR2 SQIVND (reference sequence). This CDR3 region has 13 residues. DNA of the CDR3: TGTGCCAGTAGGGAAACAGGGTGGGGTGAAGCTTTCTTT. This gives the protein CASRETGWGEAFF.

J is TRBJ1-1 and V is TRBV7-6; 7 nucleotides agree with TRBD1. There are 16 residues in the CDR3. The V gene's germline CDR1 is SGHVS and CDR2 FNYEAQ. The trim removed 4 bases at V and 0 bases at J, leaving 8 bases unmatched. The CDR3 protein is CASSWRTGSLNTEAFF. Written as DNA, the CDR3 is TGTGCCAGCAGCTGGAGGACAGGCTCGTTGAACACTGAAGCTTTCTTT.

V is TRBV15 and J is TRBJ2-3, with 8 nucleotides matching TRBD2. The CDR3 is 16 amino acids. Germline V gives CDR1 LNHNV, CDR2 YYDKDF (reference sequence). V lost 0 bases and J lost 3; bases outside the gene matches: 5. As DNA, the CDR3 is TGTGCCACCAGCAGAGATCGGGGGGGTTTTACAGATACGCAGTATTTT. Its translation: CATSRDRGGFTDTQYF. Filled out from reference TRBV15 and TRBJ2-3, the complete variable domain reads DAMVIQNPRYQVTQFGKPVTLSCSQTLNHNVMYWYQQKSSQAPKLLFHYYDKDFNNEADTPDNFQSRRPNTSFCFLDIRSPGLGDTAMYLCATSRDRGGFTDTQYFGPGTRLTVL.

This sequence joins TRBV27 and TRBJ2-7; 9 bases agree with TRBD1. Trimming at V came to 4 bases and at J to 4 bases, leaving 8 bases not matched to a gene. Germline CDR1 is MNHEY and CDR2 is SMNVEV (reference sequence). The CDR3 spans 15 residues. The DNA of the CDR3 is TGTGCCAGCAGTTACACCGGACAGGGGAGATACGAGCAGTACTTC. This codes for CASSYTGQGRYEQYF.

This chain joins TRBV29-1 and TRBJ1-1, with unresolved D. The CDR3 has 11 residues. Trimming left V 5 bases short and J 6 bases short, with 10 bases between. Germline V gene sequence: CDR1 SQVTM, CDR2 ANQGSEA. CDR3 loop: CSVREEPEAFF. The DNA of the CDR3 is TGCAGCGTTCGGGAGGAACCTGAAGCTTTCTTT.

The gene calls are TRBV25-1 and TRBJ2-3; 11 bases agree with TRBD1. Losses at the gene ends were 6 bases for V and 1 base for J; bases not matched to a gene: 6. CDR1 is MGHDK, CDR2 SYGVNS, per germline. The CDR3 is 16 residues long. CDR3 loop: CASSIGQGAGTDTQYF. CDR3 nucleotide sequence: TGTGCCAGCAGCATAGGACAGGGGGCTGGCACAGATACGCAGTATTTT.

The chain employs TRBV27 and TRBJ2-7, with TRBD2 matching 8 bases. V shed 6 bases and J 2 bases; nucleotides not matched to a gene: 9. The CDR3 totals 15 residues. Germline CDR1 is MNHEY and CDR2 is SMNVEV (reference sequence). In DNA form, the CDR3 reads TGTGCCAGCAGCTCTTCGGGGGGGCTGGCCTACGAGCAGTACTTC. Its protein is CASSSSGGLAYEQYF.

DNA for the CDR3: TGTGCCATCAGTGAGTCTGCAGGGGGCATAGAGACCCAGTACTTC. Amino acids: CAISESAGGIETQYF. This rearrangement joins TRBV10-3 to TRBJ2-5, with 8 bases that match TRBD1. The V gene end was trimmed by 0 bases and the J gene end by 4 bases; junction bases not matched to a gene: 4. The germline gives CDR1 ENHRY, CDR2 SYGVKD. The CDR3 is made up of 15 amino acids.

This chain uses TRBV19 with TRBJ2-3, with D perhaps TRBD2 (6 bases). V lost 3 bases, J lost 0 bases, and 13 bases lay in between. The germline V gene encodes CDR1 LNHDA and CDR2 SQIVND (reference sequence). CDR3 size: 16 residues. The CDR3 DNA reads as TGTGCCAGTAGTATGGGGGAGGCTACTAGCACAGATACGCAGTATTTT. Protein sequence: CASSMGEATSTDTQYF.

The chain has TRBV14 and TRBJ1-5; 8 nucleotides line up with TRBD1. CDR1 is SGHDN, CDR2 FVKESK, per germline. The ends lost 2 bases at V and 1 base at J; junction bases unmatched: 4. The CDR3 loop spans 16 amino acids. CDR3 region: CASSQRQGRSNQPQHF. For the CDR3, the DNA is TGTGCCAGCAGCCAACGACAGGGGAGAAGCAATCAGCCCCAGCATTTT.

The chain combines TRBV19 with TRBJ2-2; the match to TRBD1 covers 8 bases. Germline CDR1 reads LNHDA; CDR2 reads SQIVND (reference sequence). V lost 6 bases and J lost 1; bases outside the gene matches: 7. This CDR3 has 16 residues. CDR3 in amino acids: CASSPIGTGNTGELFF. The CDR3, as DNA: TGTGCCAGTAGCCCGATCGGGACAGGGAACACCGGGGAGCTGTTTTTT.

This chain connects TRBV9 to TRBJ1-3; 9 bases align to TRBD1. Germline CDR1 SGDLS, CDR2 YYNGEE. There are 18 residues in the CDR3. Losses at the gene ends were 3 bases for V and 4 bases for J; bases not matched to a gene: 14. The CDR3 is CASSEGQGTAMEGNTIYF. The CDR3 DNA sequence: TGTGCCAGCAGCGAGGGACAGGGTACGGCAATGGAGGGAAACACCATATATTTT.

The chain joins TRBV19 to TRBJ1-1; D is perhaps TRBD1 (6 bases). The V and J ends lost 5 bases and 0 bases respectively, with 10 bases between them. The CDR3 consists of 14 residues. Germline CDR1 is LNHDA and CDR2 is SQIVND (reference sequence). In DNA, the CDR3 is TGTGCCAGTAGTCCCTCAGGGGTGAACACTGAAGCTTTCTTT. Residues: CASSPSGVNTEAFF.

The genes are TRBV28 and TRBJ1-5, with TRBD1 identical over 10 bases. This CDR3 spans 16 amino acids. CDR1 is MDHEN, CDR2 SYDVKM, per germline. Losses at the gene ends were 8 bases for V and 4 bases for J; bases not matched to a gene: 11. The CDR3 here is CASSSSGTGVNQPQHF. The DNA of the CDR3 is TGTGCCAGCTCCTCCTCTGGGACAGGGGTGAATCAGCCCCAGCATTTT.

The chain combines TRBV19 with TRBJ1-6; TRBD1 is a possible D gene (5 bases). The CDR3 sequence is 13 residues long. V was pared by 2 bases and J by 7 bases, with 6 bases between. The germline CDR1 and CDR2 sequences are LNHDA and SQIVND (reference sequence). The CDR3 sequence is CASSINRNSPLHF. The CDR3 region has the DNA TGTGCCAGTAGTATAAACAGGAATTCACCCCTCCACTTT.

This clone has only a few counts. This rearrangement joins TRBV4-1 to TRBJ1-3; D not resolved. V gave up 1 base and J gave up 0 bases, with 7 bases separating them. The germline CDR1 and CDR2 sequences are MGHRA and YSYEKL. The CDR3 loop spans 15 amino acids. In DNA form, the CDR3 reads TGCGCCAGCAGCCAAGGAGGGCTCTCTGGAAACACCATATATTTT. Translating gives CASSQGGLSGNTIYF.